This passage covers 10 T cell receptor beta chains from one sample sequenced in a study of glioma-infiltrating T cells after dendritic cell vaccination. Time point of the sample: after dendritic cell vaccination, including at tumor progression/relapse. Assay used: immunoSEQ multiplex PCR; TCRdb lists only in-frame clones, some missing. The sample yields more than 70,000 clones, about nine tenths seen once. The specimen was blood, collected after dendritic cell vaccination. The receptors shown here come from a human donor with glioblastoma.

The V and J genes are TRBV9 and TRBJ2-7, with a weak D call TRBD1 (6 bases). This CDR3 comprises 12 residues. The V end was cut by 4 bases, the J end by 6 bases, with 11 bases between. Germline values: CDR1 SGDLS, CDR2 YYNGEE. This CDR3 reads CASSPRGAEQYF. Here the CDR3 DNA reads TGTGCCAGCAGCCCCAGGGGTGCCGAGCAGTACTTC. The whole variable domain, filled in from reference TRBV9 and TRBJ2-7, reads DSGVTQTPKHLITATGQRVTLRCSPRSGDLSVYWYQQSLDQGLQFLIQYYNGEERAKGNILERFSAQQFPDLHSELNLSSLELGDSALYFCASSPRGAEQYFGPGTRLTVT.

The J gene is TRBJ2-5, the V gene TRBV9, with D perhaps matching TRBD2 (6 bases). The germline V and J ends were trimmed by 3 bases and 2 bases, with 11 bases remaining between them. The CDR3 has 14 residues. Germline-derived CDR1 and CDR2 are SGDLS and YYNGEE. Here the CDR3 DNA reads TGTGCCAGCAGCGGCAGGGACTTTCAAGAGACCCAGTACTTC. This translates into CASSGRDFQETQYF.

This sequence joins TRBV7-9 and TRBJ2-1, with 7 bases fitting TRBD1. This CDR3 contains 15 residues. CDR1 is SEHNR and CDR2 is FQNEAQ in the germline V gene (reference sequence). Unmatched junction bases numbered 13, after V lost 5 bases and J lost 9 bases. The CDR3 nucleotides are TGTGCCAGCAGCGCGTTCGACAGGGAATTGACTGAGCAGTTCTTC. Encoded protein: CASSAFDRELTEQFF. The whole variable domain, remainder taken from reference TRBV7-9 and TRBJ2-1, is DTGVSQNPRHKITKRGQNVTFRCDPISEHNRLYWYRQTLGQGPEFLTYFQNEAQLEKSRLLSDRFSAERPKGSFSTLEIQRTEQGDSAMYLCASSAFDRELTEQFFGPGTRLTVL.

This chain links TRBV18 with TRBJ2-5; TRBD2 aligns across 9 bases. This CDR3 spans 15 amino acids. V shed 4 bases, J shed 2 bases, and the junction held 5 bases outside the gene matches. Germline V gene lookup returns CDR1 KGHSH and CDR2 LQKENI. This CDR3 is CASSRGLAGQETQYF. The DNA of the CDR3 is TGTGCCAGCTCACGGGGTCTAGCGGGGCAAGAGACCCAGTACTTC.

The chain uses TRBV5-6 and TRBJ2-5; 7 nucleotides line up with TRBD1. The V segment lost 5 bases and the J segment 1 base; nucleotides outside the gene matches: 11. The germline gives CDR1 SGHDT, CDR2 YYEEEE. The CDR3 has 16 residues. The CDR3 DNA sequence: TGTGCCAGCAGTCCTAATCTACGACAGGGCCAAGAGACCCAGTACTTC. Encoded protein: CASSPNLRQGQETQYF.

This chain uses TRBV11-2 with TRBJ1-1, with D unresolved. The length of the CDR3 is 12 residues. V lost 5 bases and J lost 9, with 13 bases in between. Per germline, CDR1 SGHAT and CDR2 FQNNGV. Written as DNA, the CDR3 is TGTGCCAGCAGCCCCCGGACTGGTCAAGCTTTCTTT. Its translation is CASSPRTGQAFF.

The V and J genes are TRBV19 and TRBJ2-3, with no clear D. This CDR3 is 12 amino acids long. Looked up from germline, CDR1 is LNHDA and CDR2 is SQIVND (reference sequence). Trimming took 6 bases from V and 5 from J, leaving 9 bases between them. CDR3 loop: CASSPTLDTQYF. CDR3 DNA: TGTGCCAGTAGCCCGACACTAGATACGCAGTATTTT.

V is TRBV18 and J is TRBJ2-7; TRBD1 matches 7 bases. The CDR3 spans 14 residues. The V and J ends lost 4 bases and 3 bases, in that order; junction bases with no gene match: 6. Per the germline V gene, CDR1 is KGHSH and CDR2 is LQKENI. The CDR3, as DNA: TGTGCCAGCTCACAGGGGGCGACCAACTACGAGCAGTACTTC. Protein sequence: CASSQGATNYEQYF.

The rearrangement uses TRBV10-2 and TRBJ2-1; 7 bases are shared with TRBD2. Per germline, CDR1 WSHSY and CDR2 SAAADI. Germline trimming cut 3 bases from V and 8 bases from J; bases unmatched to any gene: 10. The CDR3 loop spans 15 amino acids. The CDR3 sequence is CASSEAGRYLDEQFF. The CDR3 DNA is TGCGCCAGCAGTGAAGCGGGACGCTATTTGGATGAGCAGTTCTTC.

The V and J genes are TRBV10-1 and TRBJ1-1; D uncertain. CDR1 and CDR2 from the germline V gene are WNHNN and SYGVQD (reference sequence). The CDR3 extends over 14 amino acids. V lost 6 bases and J lost 1, with 12 bases in between. The CDR3 region is CASSVSRANTEAFF. In DNA form, the CDR3 reads TGCGCCAGCAGCGTCTCGAGGGCGAACACTGAAGCTTTCTTT.